The T cell receptor beta chain described here comes from a study of shared clonotypes between healthy human individuals. For this clone: Its antigen is as yet unknown.

CDR3 length: 17 amino acids. CDR1 is SGDLS and CDR2 is YYNGEE in the germline V gene. Trimming left V 0 bases short and J 3 bases short, with 19 bases between. The assay was immunoSEQ multiplex PCR, and TCRdb's table has in-frame clones only and misses some. The repertoire holds around 550,000 clones, with approximately 95% as singletons. Findings of the study overall: In this cohort, only blood was sampled, and tissue repertoires likely differ.

V and J are TRBV9 and TRBJ2-7, with D tentatively TRBD1 (6 bases). The source of this sequence is a woman in her 30s in good health. The sequenced material came from naive CD4+ T cells sorted from blood. Subset indicated: CD45RA+ positively selected. CDR3 amino acids: CASSVAPLGTSVYEQYF. CDR3 sequence (DNA): TGTGCCAGCAGCGTAGCCCCTCTGGGGACATCCGTCTACGAGCAGTACTTC.